The T cell receptor (beta chain) described here comes from a study of blood T cell repertoires in COVID-19. As for the study in general: There were acute and convalescent COVID-19 samples, and they came from the United States, Italy and Spain. The cDNA or gDNA used as material had been derived from T cells, B-cell-depleted T cells, or PBMCs.

Losses at the gene ends were 4 bases for V and 1 base for J; bases not matched to a gene: 1. Looked up from germline, CDR1 is MNHEY and CDR2 is SMNVEV (reference sequence). The CDR3 is made up of 13 amino acids. Under the authors' procedure: Amplified reference gene primers provided the basis for estimating nucleated cell counts. Profiled with immunoSEQ multiplex PCR; TCRdb holds only in-frame clones, not every one. That table is the source of V, J and clone size, and D and trimming were worked out from the DNA. The table records around 250,000 clones, 70% to 90% of them present only once. This receptor was taken from a woman aged 50 to 65 who had recovered from COVID-19. The gene calls are TRBV27 and TRBJ2-7; TRBD1 aligns across 7 bases. Sequenced sample: PBMCs or T cells enriched from blood (not recorded which). The CDR3 is CASSSGQSYEQYF. The CDR3 nucleotides read TGTGCCAGCAGTTCGGGACAGTCCTACGAGCAGTACTTC.